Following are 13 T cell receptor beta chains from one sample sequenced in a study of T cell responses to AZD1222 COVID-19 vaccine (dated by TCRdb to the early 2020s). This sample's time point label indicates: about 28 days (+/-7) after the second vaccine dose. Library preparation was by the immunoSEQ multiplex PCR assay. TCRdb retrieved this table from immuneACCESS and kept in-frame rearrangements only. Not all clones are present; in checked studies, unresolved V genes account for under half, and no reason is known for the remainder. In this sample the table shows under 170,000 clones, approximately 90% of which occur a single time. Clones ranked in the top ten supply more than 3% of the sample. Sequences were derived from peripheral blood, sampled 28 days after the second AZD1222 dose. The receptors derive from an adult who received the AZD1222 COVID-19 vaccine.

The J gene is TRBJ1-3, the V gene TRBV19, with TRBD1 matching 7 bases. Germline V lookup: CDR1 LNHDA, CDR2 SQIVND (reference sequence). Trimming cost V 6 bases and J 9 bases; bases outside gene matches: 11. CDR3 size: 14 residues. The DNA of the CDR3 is TGTGCCAGTAGACGAGAGGGGGACAGAAGCACCATATATTTT. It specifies CASRREGDRSTIYF.

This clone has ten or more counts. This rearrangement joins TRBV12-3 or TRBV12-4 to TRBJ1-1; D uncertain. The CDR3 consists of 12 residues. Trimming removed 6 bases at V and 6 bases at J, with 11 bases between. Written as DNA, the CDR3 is TGTGCCAGCAGCGCAAGGACGGCTGAAGCTTTCTTT. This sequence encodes CASSARTAEAFF.

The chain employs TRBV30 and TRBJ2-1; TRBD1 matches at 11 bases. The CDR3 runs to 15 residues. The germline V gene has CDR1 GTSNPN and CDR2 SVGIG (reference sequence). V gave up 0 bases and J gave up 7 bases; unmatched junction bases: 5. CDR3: CAWSVRTGGVNEQFF. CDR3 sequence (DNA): TGTGCCTGGAGTGTACGGACAGGGGGCGTGAATGAGCAGTTCTTC.

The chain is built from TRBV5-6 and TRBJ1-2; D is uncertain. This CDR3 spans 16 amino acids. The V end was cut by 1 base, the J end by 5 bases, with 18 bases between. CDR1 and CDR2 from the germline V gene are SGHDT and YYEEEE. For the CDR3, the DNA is TGTGCCAGCAGCTTGATTAGTTTGGGATGGGAATATGGCTACACCTTC. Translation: CASSLISLGWEYGYTF.

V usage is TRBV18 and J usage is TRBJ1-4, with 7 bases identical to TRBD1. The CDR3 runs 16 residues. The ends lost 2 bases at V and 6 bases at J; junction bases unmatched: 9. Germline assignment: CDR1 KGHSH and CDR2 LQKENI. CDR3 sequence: CASSPETGLADEKLFF. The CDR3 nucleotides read TGTGCCAGCTCACCAGAGACAGGGCTGGCGGATGAAAAACTGTTTTTT.

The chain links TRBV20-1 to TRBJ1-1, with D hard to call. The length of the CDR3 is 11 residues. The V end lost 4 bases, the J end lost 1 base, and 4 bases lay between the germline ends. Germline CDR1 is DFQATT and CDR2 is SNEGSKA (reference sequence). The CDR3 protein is CSANGNTEAFF. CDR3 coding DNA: TGCAGTGCTAACGGGAACACTGAAGCTTTCTTT.

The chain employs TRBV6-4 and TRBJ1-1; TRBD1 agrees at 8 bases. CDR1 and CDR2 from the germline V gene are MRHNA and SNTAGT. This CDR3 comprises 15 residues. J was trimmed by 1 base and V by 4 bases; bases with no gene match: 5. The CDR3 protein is CASSATGVANTEAFF. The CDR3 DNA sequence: TGTGCCAGCAGTGCGACAGGGGTGGCGAACACTGAAGCTTTCTTT.

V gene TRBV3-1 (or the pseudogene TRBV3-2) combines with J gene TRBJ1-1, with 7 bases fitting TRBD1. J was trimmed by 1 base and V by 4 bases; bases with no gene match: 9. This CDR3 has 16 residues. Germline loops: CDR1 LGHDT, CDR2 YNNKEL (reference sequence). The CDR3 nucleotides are TGTGCCAGCAGCCCCTCAGGGGGGGGCACGAACACTGAAGCTTTCTTT. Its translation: CASSPSGGGTNTEAFF.

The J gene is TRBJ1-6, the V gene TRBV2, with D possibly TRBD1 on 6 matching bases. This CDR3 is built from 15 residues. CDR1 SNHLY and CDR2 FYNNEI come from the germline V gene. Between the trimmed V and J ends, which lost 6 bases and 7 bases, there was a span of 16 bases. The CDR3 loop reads CASSASTGRNSPLHF. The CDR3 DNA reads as TGTGCCAGCAGCGCAAGTACAGGGCGGAATTCACCCCTCCACTTT.

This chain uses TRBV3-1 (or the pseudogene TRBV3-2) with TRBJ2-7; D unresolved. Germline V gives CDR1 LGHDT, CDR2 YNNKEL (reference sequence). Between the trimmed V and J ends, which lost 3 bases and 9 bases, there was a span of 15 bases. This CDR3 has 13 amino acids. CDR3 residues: CASSQKDGSGQYF. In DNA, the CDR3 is TGTGCCAGCAGCCAGAAGGACGGTTCGGGGCAGTACTTC.

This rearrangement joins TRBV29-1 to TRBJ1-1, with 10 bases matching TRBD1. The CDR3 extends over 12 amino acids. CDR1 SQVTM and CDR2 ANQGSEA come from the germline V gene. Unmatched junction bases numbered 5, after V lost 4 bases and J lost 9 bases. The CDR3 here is CSVGGTGVKAFF. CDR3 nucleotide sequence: TGCAGCGTTGGGGGGACAGGGGTGAAAGCTTTCTTT.

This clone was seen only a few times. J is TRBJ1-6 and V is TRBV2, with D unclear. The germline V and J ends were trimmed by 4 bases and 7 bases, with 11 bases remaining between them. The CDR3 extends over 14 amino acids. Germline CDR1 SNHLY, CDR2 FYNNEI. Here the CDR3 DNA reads TGTGCCAGCAGTGGTGGCAGCCCGAATTCACCCCTCCACTTT. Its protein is CASSGGSPNSPLHF.

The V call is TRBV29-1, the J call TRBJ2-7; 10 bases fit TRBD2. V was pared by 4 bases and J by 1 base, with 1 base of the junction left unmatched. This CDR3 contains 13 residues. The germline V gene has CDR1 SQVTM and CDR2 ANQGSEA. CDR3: CSVGLAGSYEQYF. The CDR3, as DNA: TGCAGCGTTGGACTAGCGGGTTCCTACGAGCAGTACTTC.